The text below deals with one T cell receptor (beta chain). Germline lookup yields CDR1 SGHNT and CDR2 YYREEE (reference sequence). The CDR3 consists of 16 residues. Between the trimmed V and J ends, which lost 4 bases and 0 bases, there was a span of 16 bases. Libraries were prepared by immunoSEQ multiplex PCR; TCRdb keeps only in-frame clonotypes and omits some of them. In the table there are almost 250,000 clones, around nine tenths of which are singletons. This entry comes from a study of blood T cell repertoires in COVID-19. Study summary: Sites across the United States, Italy and Spain contributed samples from acute and convalescent COVID-19.

The J gene is TRBJ1-2, the V gene TRBV5-4; a weak D match, TRBD1 (6 bases). The clonotype originates from a woman between 25 and 40 years old who had recovered from COVID-19. Sample: PBMCs or T cells enriched from blood (not recorded which). CDR3 sequence (DNA): TGTGCCAGCAGCCTCGGAACAGGGACGGCTAACTATGGCTACACCTTC. Protein: CASSLGTGTANYGYTF.